This T cell receptor beta chain was sequenced in a study of CD8 T cells in Susac syndrome. Random-hexamer reverse transcription was applied to roughly 0.5 to 1 ug RNA. TCRdb called the immunoSEQ multiplex PCR reads again in MiXCR, with one record for every CDR3 protein. The table lists about 180,000 distinct CDR3 sequences, 95% of them singletons. Material for sequencing was CD4+ T cells from PBMCs. The source is a human donor with multiple sclerosis.

The CDR3 here is CASSPLAASPNTGELFF. Written as DNA, the CDR3 is TGTGCCAGCAGCCCCCTGGCGGCCAGTCCGAACACCGGGGAGCTGTTTTTT. The rearrangement joins TRBV7-3 to TRBJ2-2, with no clear D. Germline V gene sequence: CDR1 SGHTA, CDR2 FQGTGA. CDR3 size: 17 residues. The ends were cut back, 5 bases at V and 0 bases at J, with 16 bases in the middle.